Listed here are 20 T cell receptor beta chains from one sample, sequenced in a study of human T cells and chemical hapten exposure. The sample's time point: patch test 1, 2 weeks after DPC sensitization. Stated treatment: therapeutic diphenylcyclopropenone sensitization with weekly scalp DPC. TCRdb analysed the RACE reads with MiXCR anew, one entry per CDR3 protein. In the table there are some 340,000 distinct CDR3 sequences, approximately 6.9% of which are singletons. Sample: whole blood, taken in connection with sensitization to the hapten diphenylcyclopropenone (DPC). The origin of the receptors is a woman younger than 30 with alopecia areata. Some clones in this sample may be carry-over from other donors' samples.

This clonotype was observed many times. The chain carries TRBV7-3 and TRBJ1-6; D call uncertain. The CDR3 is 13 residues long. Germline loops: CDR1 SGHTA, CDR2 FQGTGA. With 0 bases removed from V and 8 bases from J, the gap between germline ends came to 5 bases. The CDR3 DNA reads TGTGCCAGCAGCTTAACGGTTGATTCACCCCTCCACTTT. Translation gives CASSLTVDSPLHF.

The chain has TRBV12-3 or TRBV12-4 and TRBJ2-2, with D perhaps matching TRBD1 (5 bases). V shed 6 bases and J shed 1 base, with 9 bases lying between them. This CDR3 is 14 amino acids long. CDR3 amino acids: CASRNTGNTGELFF. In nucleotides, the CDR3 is TGTGCCAGCAGGAACACAGGGAACACCGGGGAGCTGTTTTTT.

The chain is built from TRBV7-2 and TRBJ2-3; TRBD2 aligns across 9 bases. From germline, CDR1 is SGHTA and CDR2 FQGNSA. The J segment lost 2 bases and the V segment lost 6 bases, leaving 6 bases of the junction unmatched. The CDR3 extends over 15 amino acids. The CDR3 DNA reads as TGTGCCAGCAGGCCGCCGGGACTAGCCACAGATACGCAGTATTTT. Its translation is CASRPPGLATDTQYF.

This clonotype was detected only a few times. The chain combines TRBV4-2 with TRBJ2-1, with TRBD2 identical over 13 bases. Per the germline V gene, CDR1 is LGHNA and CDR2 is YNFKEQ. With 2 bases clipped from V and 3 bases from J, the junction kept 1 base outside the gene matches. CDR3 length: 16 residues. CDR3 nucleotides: TGTGCCAGCAGCCAAACTAGCGGGGGGGACTACAATGAGCAGTTCTTC. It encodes CASSQTSGGDYNEQFF.

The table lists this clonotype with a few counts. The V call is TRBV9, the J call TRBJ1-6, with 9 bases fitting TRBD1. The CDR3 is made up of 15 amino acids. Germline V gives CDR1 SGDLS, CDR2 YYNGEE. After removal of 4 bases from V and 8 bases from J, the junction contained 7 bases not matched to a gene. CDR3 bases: TGTGCCAGCAGCACCCGGGACAGGGTTGATTCACCCCTCCACTTT. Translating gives CASSTRDRVDSPLHF. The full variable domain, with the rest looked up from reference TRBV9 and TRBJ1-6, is DSGVTQTPKHLITATGQRVTLRCSPRSGDLSVYWYQQSLDQGLQFLIQYYNGEERAKGNILERFSAQQFPDLHSELNLSSLELGDSALYFCASSTRDRVDSPLHFGNGTRLTVT.

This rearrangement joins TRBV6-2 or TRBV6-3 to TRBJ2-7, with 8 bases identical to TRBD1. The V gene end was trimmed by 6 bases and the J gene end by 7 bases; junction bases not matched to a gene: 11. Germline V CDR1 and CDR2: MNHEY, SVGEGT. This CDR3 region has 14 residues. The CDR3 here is CASSPSWTGQEQYF. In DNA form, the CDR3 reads TGTGCCAGCAGCCCCTCTTGGACAGGGCAAGAGCAGTACTTC.

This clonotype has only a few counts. The CDR3 here is CASSLEVAGGLSTQYF. The CDR3 DNA sequence: TGTGCCAGCAGCTTAGAAGTAGCGGGGGGGTTGAGTACGCAGTATTTT. V and J are TRBV7-2 and TRBJ2-3; 11 bases line up with TRBD2. CDR3 length: 16 amino acids. Trimming at V came to 1 base and at J to 8 bases, leaving 8 bases not matched to a gene. The V gene's germline CDR1 is SGHTA and CDR2 FQGNSA.

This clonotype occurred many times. Here the CDR3 reads CASSKSAEQPQHF. CDR3 coding DNA: TGTGCCAGCAGCAAGAGCGCAGAGCAGCCCCAGCATTTT. The chain recombines TRBV7-2 with TRBJ1-5; D ambiguous. The CDR3 loop spans 13 amino acids. V lost 5 bases to trimming and J lost 7 bases, with 12 bases between them. Per germline, CDR1 SGHTA and CDR2 FQGNSA.

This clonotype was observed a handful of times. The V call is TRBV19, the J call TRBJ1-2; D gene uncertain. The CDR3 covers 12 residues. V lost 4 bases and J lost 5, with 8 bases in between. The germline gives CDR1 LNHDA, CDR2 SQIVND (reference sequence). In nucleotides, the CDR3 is TGTGCCAGTAGTACCGGACGGTATGGCTACACCTTC. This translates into CASSTGRYGYTF. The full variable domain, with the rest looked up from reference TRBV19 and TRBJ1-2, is DGGITQSPKYLFRKEGQNVTLSCEQNLNHDAMYWYRQDPGQGLRLIYYSQIVNDFQKGDIAEGYSVSREKKESFPLTVTSAQKNPTAFYLCASSTGRYGYTFGSGTRLTVV.

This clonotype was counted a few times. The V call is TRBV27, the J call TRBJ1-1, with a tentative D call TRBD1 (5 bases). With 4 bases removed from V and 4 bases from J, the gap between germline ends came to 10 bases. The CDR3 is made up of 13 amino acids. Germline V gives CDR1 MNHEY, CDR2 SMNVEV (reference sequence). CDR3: CASSSGLGTEAFF. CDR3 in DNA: TGTGCCAGCAGTTCAGGGCTGGGCACTGAAGCTTTCTTT.

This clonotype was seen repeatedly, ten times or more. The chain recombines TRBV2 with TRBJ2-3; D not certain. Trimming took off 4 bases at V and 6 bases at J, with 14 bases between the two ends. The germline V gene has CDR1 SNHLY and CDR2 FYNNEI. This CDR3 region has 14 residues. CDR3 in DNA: TGTGCCAGCAGTGTGATGGGCTCCGGCGATACGCAGTATTTT. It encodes CASSVMGSGDTQYF.

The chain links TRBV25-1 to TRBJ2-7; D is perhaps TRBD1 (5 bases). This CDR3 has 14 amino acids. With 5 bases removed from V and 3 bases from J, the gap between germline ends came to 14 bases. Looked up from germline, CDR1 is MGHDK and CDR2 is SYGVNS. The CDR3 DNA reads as TGTGCCAGCAGTACCAGGGCCGCAGGCTACGAGCAGTACTTC. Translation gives CASSTRAAGYEQYF.

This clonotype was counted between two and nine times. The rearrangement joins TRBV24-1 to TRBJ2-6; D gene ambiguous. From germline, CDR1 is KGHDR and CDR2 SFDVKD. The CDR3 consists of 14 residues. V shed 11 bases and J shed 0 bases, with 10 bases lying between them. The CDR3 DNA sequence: TGTGCCATAGGCCTCTTCTCTGGGGCCAACGTCCTGACTTTC. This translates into CAIGLFSGANVLTF.

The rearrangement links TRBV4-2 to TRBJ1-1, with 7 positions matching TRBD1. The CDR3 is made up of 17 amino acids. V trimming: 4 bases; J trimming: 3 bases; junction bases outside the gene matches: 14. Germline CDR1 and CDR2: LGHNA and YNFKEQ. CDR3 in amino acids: CASSRGLDRRQYTEAFF. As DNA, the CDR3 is TGTGCCAGCAGCCGAGGCCTGGACAGGCGACAATACACTGAAGCTTTCTTT.

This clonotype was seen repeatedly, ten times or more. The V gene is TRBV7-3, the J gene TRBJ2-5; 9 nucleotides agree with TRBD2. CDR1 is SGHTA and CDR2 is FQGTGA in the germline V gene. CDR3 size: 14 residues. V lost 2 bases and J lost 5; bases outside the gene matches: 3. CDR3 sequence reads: CASSLAGGLETQYF. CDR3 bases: TGTGCCAGCAGCTTAGCGGGGGGGCTTGAGACCCAGTACTTC. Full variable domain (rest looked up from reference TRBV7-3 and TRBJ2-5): GAGVSQTPSNKVTEKGKYVELRCDPISGHTALYWYRQSLGQGPEFLIYFQGTGAADDSGLPNDRFFAVRPEGSVSTLKIQRTERGDSAVYLCASSLAGGLETQYFGPGTRLLVL.

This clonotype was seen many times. CDR3 nucleotide sequence: TGTGCCAGCAGCTTAACGATCTCCACAGATACGCAGTATTTT. The encoded protein is CASSLTISTDTQYF. The chain joins TRBV7-3 to TRBJ2-3; D is ambiguous. The CDR3 length is 14 residues. Trimming removed 0 bases from V and 2 bases from J, with 6 bases in between. Germline CDR1 reads SGHTA; CDR2 reads FQGTGA.

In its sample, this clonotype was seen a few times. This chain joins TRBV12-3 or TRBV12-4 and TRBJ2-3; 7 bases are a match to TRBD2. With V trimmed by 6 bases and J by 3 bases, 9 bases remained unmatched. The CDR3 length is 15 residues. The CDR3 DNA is TGTGCCAGCAGCTCACCGGGACTAACAACAGATACGCAGTATTTT. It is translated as CASSSPGLTTDTQYF.

The CDR3 DNA reads as TGTGCCAGCAGCTTAGGAGGCAGGGCCTCTGGAAACACCATATATTTT. Its translation: CASSLGGRASGNTIYF. The chain couples TRBV7-9 to TRBJ1-3, with D possibly TRBD1 on 5 matching bases. The V gene's germline CDR1 is SEHNR and CDR2 FQNEAQ (reference sequence). This CDR3 region has 16 residues. V lost 1 base to trimming and J lost 0 bases, with 10 bases between them.

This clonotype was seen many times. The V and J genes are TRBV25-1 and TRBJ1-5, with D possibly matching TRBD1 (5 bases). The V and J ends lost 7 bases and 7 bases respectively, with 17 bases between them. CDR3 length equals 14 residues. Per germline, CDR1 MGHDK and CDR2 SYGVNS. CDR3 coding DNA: TGTGCCAGCATGGGACCTGGAGAGGTCCAGCCCCAGCATTTT. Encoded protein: CASMGPGEVQPQHF.

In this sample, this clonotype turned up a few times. The CDR3 sequence is CASSTGQVNSPLHF. In nucleotides, the CDR3 is TGTGCCAGCAGCACGGGACAGGTTAATTCACCCCTCCACTTT. The V call is TRBV5-4, the J call TRBJ1-6, with 8 nucleotides matching TRBD1. Trimming at V came to 4 bases and at J to 6 bases, leaving 3 bases not matched to a gene. This CDR3 spans 14 amino acids. Germline-derived CDR1 and CDR2 are SGHNT and YYREEE (reference sequence).